Given below is one TCR beta chain in context. The data belong to a study of immune cell composition in non-small cell lung cancer. Profiling relied on immunoSEQ multiplex PCR, and the TCRdb table lists in-frame clones only, not all of them. The table records 3,000 or so clones, nearly 75% of them present only once. Germline V CDR1 and CDR2: SNHLY, FYNNEI. The CDR3 has 18 residues. V lost 5 bases and J lost 7, with 27 bases in between. Template was genomic DNA from frozen, unsorted single-cell suspensions. The clonotype comes from a human donor with non-small cell lung cancer. The sample comprised lung tumor tissue. The V call is TRBV2, the J call TRBJ2-1; D perhaps matches TRBD2 (6 bases). The CDR3 region is CASSSRLVGGEFENEQFF. CDR3 DNA sequence: TGTGCCAGCAGTTCCCGATTGGTGGGGGGAGAGTTTGAAAATGAGCAGTTCTTC.